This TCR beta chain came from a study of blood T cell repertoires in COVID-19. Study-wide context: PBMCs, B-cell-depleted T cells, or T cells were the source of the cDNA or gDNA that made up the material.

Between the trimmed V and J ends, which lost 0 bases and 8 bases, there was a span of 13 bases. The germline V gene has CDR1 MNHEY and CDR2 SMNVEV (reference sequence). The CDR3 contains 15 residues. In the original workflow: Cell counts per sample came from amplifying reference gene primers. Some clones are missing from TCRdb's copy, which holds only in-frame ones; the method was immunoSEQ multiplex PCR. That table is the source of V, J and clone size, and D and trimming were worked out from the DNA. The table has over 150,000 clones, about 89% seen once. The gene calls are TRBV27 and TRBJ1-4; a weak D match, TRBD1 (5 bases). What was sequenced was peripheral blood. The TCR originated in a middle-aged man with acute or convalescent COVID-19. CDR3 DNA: TGTGCCAGCAGTTTATCGCCCAGGGCCCAAGAAAAACTGTTTTTT. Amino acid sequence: CASSLSPRAQEKLFF.